The 17 T cell receptor beta chains given below trace back to one sample, sequenced in a study of CD8+CD57+ T cells in acquired aplastic anemia. The use of genomic DNA as template underpinned the TCR beta VDJ and CDR3 profiling. TCRdb processed the reads anew with MiXCR; each CDR3 protein has one entry. The table has 150,000 or so distinct CDR3 sequences, around 48% seen once; the top ten hold more than 30%. Patients chosen for sequencing had shown CD8+CD57+ cell expansion by flow cytometry. Sample: sorted CD4+, CD8+, or CD8+CD57+ T cells (not recorded which) from PBMCs. These receptors originate from a human donor with aplastic anemia.

This clonotype appeared many times. This chain uses TRBV11-1 with TRBJ2-3; 8 bases align to TRBD1. After removal of 4 bases from V and 7 bases from J, the junction contained 10 bases not matched to a gene. The V gene's germline CDR1 is SGHAT and CDR2 FQDESV (reference sequence). The CDR3 length is 15 residues. CDR3 residues: CASSSGTGLTNTQYF. CDR3 coding DNA: TGTGCCAGCAGCTCGGGGACAGGCCTCACGAATACGCAGTATTTT.

This sequence joins TRBV10-2 and TRBJ2-7, with TRBD2 as a possible D gene (6 bases). This CDR3 region has 13 residues. V lost 3 bases, J lost 1 base, and 7 bases lay in between. Per germline, CDR1 WSHSY and CDR2 SAAADI. The CDR3 here is CASSDGGSYEQYF. The CDR3 bases are TGCGCCAGCAGTGATGGAGGGTCCTACGAGCAGTACTTC.

The chain combines TRBV15 with TRBJ1-2; D not certain. The germline V gene encodes CDR1 LNHNV and CDR2 YYDKDF (reference sequence). The V and J ends lost 5 bases and 4 bases respectively, with 11 bases between them. This CDR3 is 13 amino acids long. The CDR3 sequence is CATSGTAGYGYTF. The CDR3 bases are TGTGCCACCAGCGGCACGGCTGGCTATGGCTACACCTTC.

This chain joins TRBV9 and TRBJ2-3, with 8 positions matching TRBD1. CDR3 length equals 17 residues. J lost 3 bases, V lost 4 bases, and 13 bases had no gene match. Germline values: CDR1 SGDLS, CDR2 YYNGEE. The CDR3 DNA follows: TGTGCCAGCAGCAAGGCAGGGGGACAGGCCGTAACAGATACGCAGTATTTT. Translated: CASSKAGGQAVTDTQYF.

This clonotype has a count of ten or more. This sequence joins TRBV2 and TRBJ1-1, with D tentatively TRBD1 (6 bases). Germline V gene lookup returns CDR1 SNHLY and CDR2 FYNNEI. Trimming cost V 9 bases and J 9 bases, with 11 bases left between them. This CDR3 has 10 residues. The CDR3, as DNA: TGTGCCAGGTCCCGGGACAAAGCTTTCTTT. Encoded protein: CARSRDKAFF.

This clonotype occurred many times. The V gene is TRBV9, the J gene TRBJ1-4, with D unclear. Germline V gene lookup returns CDR1 SGDLS and CDR2 YYNGEE. The CDR3 spans 12 residues. V was shortened by 0 bases and J by 3 bases, with 0 bases between the two germline ends. The CDR3 DNA reads as TGTGCCAGCAGCGTAGCTAATGAAAAACTGTTTTTT. As protein: CASSVANEKLFF.

On this clonotype: It may be a read error: a sequence one base away is much more abundant. The chain combines TRBV30 with TRBJ2-5; maybe TRBD2 (5 bases). Trimming removed 2 bases at V and 8 bases at J, with 15 bases between. The CDR3 covers 13 residues. CDR1 is GTSNPN and CDR2 is SVGIG in the germline V gene (reference sequence). CDR3: CAWSPGAVATQYF. CDR3 bases: TGTGCCTGGAGTCCCGGAGCGGTAGCAACCCAGTACTTC. Full variable domain (missing parts from reference TRBV30 and TRBJ2-5): SQTIHQWPATLVQPVGSPLSLECTVEGTSNPNLYWYRQAAGRGLQLLFYSVGIGQISSEVPQNLSASRPQDRQFILSSKKLLLSDSGFYLCAWSPGAVATQYFGPGTRLLVL.

As to this clonotype: Compared with germline, one end of the junction differs, possibly owing to a read error. The chain joins TRBV2 to TRBJ2-7; D may be TRBD1 (7 bases). The germline V gene has CDR1 SNHLY and CDR2 FYNNEI. The CDR3 has 13 amino acids. Here the CDR3 reads CASSSGGYYGQYF. The CDR3 DNA is TGTGCCAGCAGCTCAGGGGGGTACTACGGGCAGTACTTC.

This clonotype was counted only a few times. The rearrangement joins TRBV3-1 to TRBJ2-5, with a weak D call TRBD1 (6 bases). Trimming stripped 1 base from V and 1 base from J, with 16 bases between. The CDR3 loop spans 17 amino acids. Per the germline V gene, CDR1 is LGHDT and CDR2 is YNNKEL (reference sequence). CDR3 amino acids: CASSQVGAPGSQETQYF. CDR3 DNA: TGTGCCAGCAGCCAAGTGGGGGCTCCGGGGTCCCAAGAGACCCAGTACTTC.

This clonotype has just a few counts. V is TRBV2 and J is TRBJ2-3, with D possibly matching TRBD1 (6 bases). V was shortened by 7 bases and J by 4 bases, with 18 bases between the two germline ends. Germline V gives CDR1 SNHLY, CDR2 FYNNEI. The CDR3 runs 15 residues. The CDR3 nucleotides read TGTGCCAGCAAGGGAACAGGGTGGGCCTCAGATACGCAGTATTTT. Protein product: CASKGTGWASDTQYF.

This clonotype was detected only a few times. This chain links TRBV2 with TRBJ2-3; 8 bases agree with TRBD2. The CDR3 runs 16 residues. V gave up 5 bases and J gave up 5 bases; unmatched junction bases: 12. Per germline, CDR1 SNHLY and CDR2 FYNNEI. CDR3 loop: CASSSPGLELVDTQYF. CDR3 sequence (DNA): TGTGCCAGCAGTAGTCCGGGACTAGAGTTGGTAGATACGCAGTATTTT.

Ten or more counts support this clonotype. The chain combines TRBV7-6 with TRBJ2-7; the match to TRBD1 covers 10 bases. V shed 4 bases and J 4 bases; nucleotides not matched to a gene: 10. Germline values: CDR1 SGHVS, CDR2 FNYEAQ. The CDR3 is 16 residues long. CDR3: CASSSVGTGEGYEQYF. The CDR3 coding sequence is TGTGCCAGCAGCTCCGTGGGGACAGGGGAAGGTTACGAGCAGTACTTC.

With regard to this clonotype: At one of its ends the junction is not consistent with the germline gene, which may arise from a read error. The chain has TRBV7-9 and TRBJ2-5; D remains unclear. This CDR3 comprises 10 residues. From germline, CDR1 is SEHNR and CDR2 FQNEAQ (reference sequence). The CDR3 here is CAGSQGTQYF. CDR3 nucleotides: TGTGCCGGCAGCCAAGGGACCCAGTACTTC.

This chain connects TRBV7-9 to TRBJ1-2; D unclear. The CDR3 loop spans 14 amino acids. Looked up from germline, CDR1 is SEHNR and CDR2 is FQNEAQ (reference sequence). V gave up 1 base and J gave up 8 bases, with 14 bases separating them. The CDR3 nucleotides read TGTGCCAGCAGCTTAGAAAGCAGGAGCTACGGCTACACCTTC. Translated, it gives CASSLESRSYGYTF.

For this clonotype: At one end the junction does not follow the germline gene, possibly because of a read error. This chain's CDR3 is CAGSLTGQSSYNEQFF. CDR3 nucleotide sequence: TGTGCCGGCAGCCTCACGGGCCAAAGCTCCTACAATGAGCAGTTCTTC. This chain links TRBV9 with TRBJ2-1; D is uncertain. Per the germline V gene, CDR1 is SGDLS and CDR2 is YYNGEE. This CDR3 is built from 16 residues.

V and J are TRBV4-3 and TRBJ2-2; 7 nucleotides align to TRBD1. Germline V gene lookup returns CDR1 LGHNA and CDR2 YSLEER. The CDR3 sequence is 15 residues long. V gave up 1 base and J gave up 1 base; unmatched junction bases: 0. CDR3 nucleotide sequence: TGCGCCAGCAGCCAAGGGACAGGGAACACCGGGGAGCTGTTTTTT. Protein sequence: CASSQGTGNTGELFF.

This clonotype occurred many times. This chain uses TRBV19 with TRBJ2-2; D possibly corresponds to TRBD2 (5 bases). Trimming removed 5 bases at V and 8 bases at J, with 9 bases between. Germline lookup yields CDR1 LNHDA and CDR2 SQIVND (reference sequence). The CDR3 contains 12 residues. The CDR3 sequence is CASSAGVGELFF. The DNA for the CDR3 is TGTGCCAGTAGTGCGGGTGTGGGGGAGCTGTTTTTT.